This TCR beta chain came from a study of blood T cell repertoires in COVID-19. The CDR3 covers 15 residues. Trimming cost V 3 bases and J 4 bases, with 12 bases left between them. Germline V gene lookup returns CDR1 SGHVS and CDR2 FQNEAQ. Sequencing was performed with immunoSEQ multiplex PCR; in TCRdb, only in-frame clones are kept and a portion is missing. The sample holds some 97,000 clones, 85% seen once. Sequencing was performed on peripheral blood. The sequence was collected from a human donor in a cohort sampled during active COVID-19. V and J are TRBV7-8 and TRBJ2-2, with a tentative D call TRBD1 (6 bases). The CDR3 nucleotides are TGTGCCAGCAGCTTCAGGGGAGAATCCACCGGGGAGCTGTTTTTT. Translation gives CASSFRGESTGELFF. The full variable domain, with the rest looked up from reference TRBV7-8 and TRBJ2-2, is GAGVSQSPRYKVAKRGQDVALRCDPISGHVSLFWYQQALGQGPEFLTYFQNEAQLDKSGLPSDRFFAERPEGSVSTLKIQRTQQEDSAVYLCASSFRGESTGELFFGEGSRLTVL.